The next 22 T cell receptor beta chains were all read from a single sample in a study of Ad26.COV2.S vaccination and SARS-CoV-2 variants. Treatment meaning: some 20 received Ad26.COV2.S at low or high dose, single or two shots; roughly five received placebo; per-sample allocation not given. Specimens were obtained on day 63 following the first vaccine or placebo injection. Libraries were prepared by immunoSEQ multiplex PCR; TCRdb keeps only in-frame clonotypes and omits some of them. Of 250,000 or so clones listed, approximately 88% are singletons. Here the sequenced sample was peripheral blood, taken in a trial of Ad26.COV2.S vaccine versus placebo. The source is a person between 18 and 65 years old who received the Ad26.COV2.S COVID-19 vaccine or a placebo.

This rearrangement joins TRBV4-3 to TRBJ2-3; weak D call: TRBD2 (6 bases). V lost 4 bases and J lost 0, with 14 bases in between. Germline V gene sequence: CDR1 LGHNA, CDR2 YSLEER. This CDR3 spans 16 amino acids. As DNA, the CDR3 is TGCGCCAGCAGCCCGCGACTAGTTCTTAGCACAGATACGCAGTATTTT. Its translation is CASSPRLVLSTDTQYF.

This rearrangement joins TRBV19 to TRBJ2-1, with 9 positions matching TRBD2. The CDR3 covers 13 residues. V lost 4 bases to trimming and J lost 13 bases; unmatched junction nucleotides: 8. The germline V gene encodes CDR1 LNHDA and CDR2 SQIVND (reference sequence). The CDR3 DNA is TGTGCCAGTAGTACCACTAGCGGGTTTAGACAGTTCTTC. Translated, it gives CASSTTSGFRQFF.

The chain couples TRBV11-1 to TRBJ1-2; the D is unclear. V was clipped by 0 bases and J by 3 bases, with 8 bases between them. The CDR3 totals 14 residues. From germline, CDR1 is SGHAT and CDR2 FQDESV (reference sequence). The CDR3 DNA is TGTGCCAGCAGCTTAGCACCGTCTGACTATGGCTACACCTTC. It codes for CASSLAPSDYGYTF.

This clone occurred a few times. The V call is TRBV2, the J call TRBJ1-2, with TRBD1 identical over 8 bases. The CDR3 runs to 18 residues. Germline CDR1 reads SNHLY; CDR2 reads FYNNEI. With V trimmed by 2 bases and J by 3 bases, 14 bases remained unmatched. DNA for the CDR3: TGTGCCAGCAGTGAACGACACGGGGACAGGACGAAGCACTATGGCTACACCTTC. Amino acid sequence: CASSERHGDRTKHYGYTF.

This chain connects TRBV6-2 or TRBV6-3 to TRBJ1-1; D gene ambiguous. V was clipped by 5 bases and J by 1 base, with 14 bases between them. The CDR3 is 15 amino acids. Germline CDR1 and CDR2: MNHEY and SVGEGT. The DNA of the CDR3 is TGTGCCAGCAGTCCGCGCGGGATGGCGAACACTGAAGCTTTCTTT. Encoded protein: CASSPRGMANTEAFF.

This chain links TRBV10-2 with TRBJ2-7, with TRBD1 as a possible D gene (7 bases). This CDR3 region has 14 residues. Germline CDR1 is WSHSY and CDR2 is SAAADI. V dropped 6 bases and J dropped 3 bases, with 15 bases sitting between them. Written as DNA, the CDR3 is TGCGCCAGCAGCCCAGGGGGAGGAGGCTACGAGCAGTACTTC. Translated, it gives CASSPGGGGYEQYF.

The genes are TRBV2 and TRBJ2-6, with unresolved D. From germline, CDR1 is SNHLY and CDR2 FYNNEI. Trimming removed 11 bases at V and 0 bases at J, with 11 bases between. CDR3 length: 14 amino acids. CDR3 sequence reads: CAVLNPSGANVLTF. The CDR3 DNA follows: TGTGCCGTTCTAAATCCCTCTGGGGCCAACGTCCTGACTTTC.

V is TRBV27 and J is TRBJ2-1, with 11 bases lining up with TRBD2. Trimming cost V 8 bases and J 1 base; bases outside gene matches: 4. The CDR3 consists of 15 residues. Germline-derived CDR1 and CDR2 are MNHEY and SMNVEV (reference sequence). The DNA for the CDR3 is TGTGCCAGCTTGATAGCGGGAGGGTCCTACAATGAGCAGTTCTTC. It translates to CASLIAGGSYNEQFF.

CDR3 sequence: CASSTSGRTDTQYF. The DNA for the CDR3 is TGTGCCAGCAGCACTAGCGGCCGCACAGATACGCAGTATTTT. The chain is built from TRBV6-6 and TRBJ2-3, with 8 bases fitting TRBD2. The CDR3 is 14 amino acids. Trimming removed 6 bases from V and 1 base from J; junction bases left unmatched: 3. CDR1 and CDR2 (germline): MNHNY, SVGAGI (reference sequence).

CDR3 DNA sequence: TGCAGCGTTGGACTAGCGGGAGGGTTCGGCAATGAGCAGTTCTTC. Residues: CSVGLAGGFGNEQFF. The V gene is TRBV29-1, the J gene TRBJ2-1; the match to TRBD2 covers 14 bases. Germline CDR1 reads SQVTM; CDR2 reads ANQGSEA. V lost 4 bases, J lost 6 bases, and 5 bases stayed unmatched. This CDR3 comprises 15 residues.

J is TRBJ2-2 and V is TRBV10-1; perhaps D is TRBD1 or TRBD2 (5 bases each). The length of the CDR3 is 16 residues. V shed 5 bases and J shed 2 bases, with 15 bases lying between them. CDR1 and CDR2 from the germline V gene are WNHNN and SYGVQD (reference sequence). The CDR3 DNA sequence: TGCGCCAGCAGTTCACCGGGACGGACTAACACCGGGGAGCTGTTTTTT. It codes for CASSSPGRTNTGELFF.

The V and J genes are TRBV10-1 and TRBJ2-1, with D perhaps TRBD2 (6 bases). Trimming left V 8 bases short and J 15 bases short, with 26 bases between. CDR1 and CDR2 from the germline V gene are WNHNN and SYGVQD (reference sequence). This CDR3 comprises 14 residues. The CDR3 loop is CASLCWRGRRLGFF. Written as DNA, the CDR3 is TGCGCCAGCCTGTGTTGGAGGGGACGCCGGTTAGGGTTCTTC.

The V gene is TRBV6-1, the J gene TRBJ2-3, with 9 bases fitting TRBD2. The V segment lost 2 bases and the J segment 10 bases; nucleotides outside the gene matches: 16. CDR1 and CDR2 (germline): MNHNS, SASEGT. The CDR3 extends over 17 amino acids. In nucleotides, the CDR3 is TGTGCCAGCAGTGAACTTCCTAGCGGGATGTTTAGAGCCCCGCAGTATTTT. It is translated as CASSELPSGMFRAPQYF.

The genes are TRBV11-2 and TRBJ2-1; a possible D gene is TRBD1 (6 bases). Germline CDR1 SGHAT, CDR2 FQNNGV. Between the trimmed V and J ends, which lost 1 base and 9 bases, there was a span of 10 bases. The CDR3 has 13 amino acids. CDR3 residues: CASSLGQAGEQFF. The CDR3 bases are TGTGCCAGCAGCTTAGGACAGGCGGGTGAGCAGTTCTTC.

The V and J genes are TRBV25-1 and TRBJ2-1; D is ambiguous. Trimming removed 6 bases from V and 6 bases from J, with 18 bases in between. The CDR3 sequence is 15 residues long. CDR1 and CDR2 from the germline V gene are MGHDK and SYGVNS. CDR3 bases: TGTGCCAGCAGCCACTGGGCAGGACCTCCCAATGAGCAGTTCTTC. It is translated as CASSHWAGPPNEQFF.

This clone was counted between two and nine times. The chain is built from TRBV7-9 and TRBJ1-4; a possible D gene is TRBD1 (5 bases). The CDR3 length is 16 residues. V gave up 0 bases and J gave up 7 bases, with 15 bases separating them. CDR1 SEHNR and CDR2 FQNEAQ come from the germline V gene (reference sequence). The CDR3 protein is CASSLAGGSRPEKLFF. CDR3 coding DNA: TGTGCCAGCAGCTTAGCGGGGGGGTCGCGACCTGAAAAACTGTTTTTT. Combining the CDR3 with reference TRBV7-9 and TRBJ1-4 gives the whole variable domain DTGVSQNPRHKITKRGQNVTFRCDPISEHNRLYWYRQTLGQGPEFLTYFQNEAQLEKSRLLSDRFSAERPKGSFSTLEIQRTEQGDSAMYLCASSLAGGSRPEKLFFGSGTQLSVL.

This clone has only a few counts. The CDR3 region has the DNA TGTGCCTGGAGTCGCGGGGCGGGAGATACGCAGTATTTT. This sequence encodes CAWSRGAGDTQYF. The V and J genes are TRBV30 and TRBJ2-3; possibly TRBD2 for D (6 bases). CDR1 is GTSNPN and CDR2 is SVGIG in the germline V gene (reference sequence). The V and J ends lost 2 bases and 5 bases respectively, with 11 bases between them. CDR3 length: 13 residues.

The chain employs TRBV6-6 and TRBJ1-5; TRBD1 agrees at 7 bases. Per germline, CDR1 MNHNY and CDR2 SVGAGI (reference sequence). The CDR3 length is 17 residues. V shed 6 bases, J shed 2 bases, and the junction held 13 bases outside the gene matches. CDR3 DNA: TGTGCCAGCAGCCGAAGAGGGAGACAGGGTGGCAATCAGCCCCAGCATTTT. Encoded protein: CASSRRGRQGGNQPQHF.

V and J are TRBV4-1 and TRBJ1-5; D is possibly TRBD1 (6 bases). Germline V lookup: CDR1 MGHRA, CDR2 YSYEKL. The CDR3 length is 19 residues. Trimming pared 1 base from V and 2 bases from J, leaving 21 bases between. For the CDR3, the DNA is TGCGCCAGCAGCCAAGCCGGGACAAGGGTCCTAAGGGGCAATCAGCCCCAGCATTTT. Its protein product is CASSQAGTRVLRGNQPQHF.

This clone has a handful of counts. Other DNA sequences within the sample encode an identical CDR3. This chain uses TRBV7-3 with TRBJ1-2; D gene unclear. The V and J ends lost 5 bases and 2 bases respectively, with 9 bases between them. The CDR3 extends over 13 amino acids. Per germline, CDR1 SGHTA and CDR2 FQGTGA. For the CDR3, the DNA is TGTGCCAGCAGCCCGGACGGCAACTATGGCTACACCTTC. This translates into CASSPDGNYGYTF.

CDR3 sequence reads: CASSYSAESSYEQYF. In DNA, the CDR3 is TGTGCCAGCAGTTACTCGGCGGAGAGCTCCTACGAGCAGTACTTC. This chain connects TRBV6-2 or TRBV6-3 to TRBJ2-7, with D hard to call. Trimming cost V 0 bases and J 0 bases, with 9 bases left between them. Germline V lookup: CDR1 MNHEY, CDR2 SVGEGT. The CDR3 covers 15 residues.

The chain joins TRBV5-1 to TRBJ2-7; D gene uncertain. Trimming took off 2 bases at V and 1 base at J, with 13 bases between the two ends. The CDR3 is made up of 15 amino acids. The germline gives CDR1 SGHRS, CDR2 YFSETQ. This CDR3 reads CASSFQNVGSYEQYF. The CDR3 DNA follows: TGCGCCAGCAGCTTCCAAAATGTTGGATCCTACGAGCAGTACTTC.